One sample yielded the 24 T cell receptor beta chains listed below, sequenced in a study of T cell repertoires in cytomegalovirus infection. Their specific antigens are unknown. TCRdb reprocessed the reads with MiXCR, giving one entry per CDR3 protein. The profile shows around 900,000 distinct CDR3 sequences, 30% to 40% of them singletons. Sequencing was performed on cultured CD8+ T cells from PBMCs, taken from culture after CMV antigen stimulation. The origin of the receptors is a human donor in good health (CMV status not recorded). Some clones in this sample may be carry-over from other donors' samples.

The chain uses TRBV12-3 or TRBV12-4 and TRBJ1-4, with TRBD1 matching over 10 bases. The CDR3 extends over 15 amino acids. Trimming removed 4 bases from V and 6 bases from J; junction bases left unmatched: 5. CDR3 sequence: CASSSPGQGHEKLFF. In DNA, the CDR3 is TGTGCCAGCAGTTCCCCGGGACAGGGGCATGAAAAACTGTTTTTT.

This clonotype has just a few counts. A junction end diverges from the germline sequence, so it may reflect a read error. CDR3 sequence: CASSLDAGDEQFF. Written as DNA, the CDR3 is TGTGCTAGCAGCTTAGATGCCGGGGATGAGCAGTTCTTC. The rearrangement links TRBV7-6 to TRBJ2-1; maybe TRBD2 (5 bases). The CDR3 has 13 residues. The germline V gene encodes CDR1 SGHVS and CDR2 FNYEAQ.

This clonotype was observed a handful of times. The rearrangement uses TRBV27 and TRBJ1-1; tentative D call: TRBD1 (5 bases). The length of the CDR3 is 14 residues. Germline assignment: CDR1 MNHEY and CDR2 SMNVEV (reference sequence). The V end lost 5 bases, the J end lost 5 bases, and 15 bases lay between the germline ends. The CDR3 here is CASSLDSYRTEAFF. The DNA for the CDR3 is TGTGCCAGCAGTCTGGATTCATACAGGACTGAAGCTTTCTTT.

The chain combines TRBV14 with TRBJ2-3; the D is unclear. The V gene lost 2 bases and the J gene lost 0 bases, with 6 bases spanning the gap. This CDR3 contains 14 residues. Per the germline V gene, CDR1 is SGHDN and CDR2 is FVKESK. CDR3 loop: CASSQTWSTDTQYF. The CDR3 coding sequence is TGTGCCAGCAGCCAAACGTGGAGCACAGATACGCAGTATTTT.

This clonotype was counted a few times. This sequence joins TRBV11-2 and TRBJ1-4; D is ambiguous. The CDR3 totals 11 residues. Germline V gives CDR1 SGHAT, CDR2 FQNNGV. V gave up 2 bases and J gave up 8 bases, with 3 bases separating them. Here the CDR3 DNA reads TGTGCCAGCAGCTTAAAGGAAAAACTGTTTTTT. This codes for CASSLKEKLFF.

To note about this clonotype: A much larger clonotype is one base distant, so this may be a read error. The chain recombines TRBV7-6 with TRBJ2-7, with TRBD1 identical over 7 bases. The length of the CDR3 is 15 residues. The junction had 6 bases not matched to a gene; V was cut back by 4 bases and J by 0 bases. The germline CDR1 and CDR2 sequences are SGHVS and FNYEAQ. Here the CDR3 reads CASSSGTVTSYEQYF. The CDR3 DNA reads TGTGCCAGCAGCTCTGGGACAGTCACCTCCTACGAGCAGTACTTC.

The CDR3 protein is CASSLVAYEQFF. The CDR3 DNA reads TGTGCCAGCAGTTTAGTGGCGTATGAGCAGTTCTTC. The rearrangement links TRBV12-3 or TRBV12-4 to TRBJ2-1; D call uncertain. The CDR3 is 12 residues long. The V end lost 1 base, the J end lost 8 bases, and 6 bases lay between the germline ends.

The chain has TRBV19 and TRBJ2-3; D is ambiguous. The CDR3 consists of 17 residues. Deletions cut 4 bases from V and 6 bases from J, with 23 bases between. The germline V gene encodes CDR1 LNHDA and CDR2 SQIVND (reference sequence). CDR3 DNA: TGTGCCAGTAGTACCCCCGCCTATCGTGGACCCGTGGATACGCAGTATTTT. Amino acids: CASSTPAYRGPVDTQYF.

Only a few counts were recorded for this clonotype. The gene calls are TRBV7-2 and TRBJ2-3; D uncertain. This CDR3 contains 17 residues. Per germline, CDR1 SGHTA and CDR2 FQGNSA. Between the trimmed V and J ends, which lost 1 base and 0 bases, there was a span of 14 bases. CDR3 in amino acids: CASSLESSGTSTDTQYF. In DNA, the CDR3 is TGTGCCAGCAGCTTAGAATCTTCGGGCACCAGCACAGATACGCAGTATTTT.

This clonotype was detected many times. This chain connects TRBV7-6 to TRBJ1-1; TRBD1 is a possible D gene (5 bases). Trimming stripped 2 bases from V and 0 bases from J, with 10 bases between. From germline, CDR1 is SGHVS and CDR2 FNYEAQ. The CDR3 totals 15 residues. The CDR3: CASSLSQGMNTEAFF. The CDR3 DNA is TGTGCCAGCAGCTTAAGTCAGGGTATGAACACTGAAGCTTTCTTT.

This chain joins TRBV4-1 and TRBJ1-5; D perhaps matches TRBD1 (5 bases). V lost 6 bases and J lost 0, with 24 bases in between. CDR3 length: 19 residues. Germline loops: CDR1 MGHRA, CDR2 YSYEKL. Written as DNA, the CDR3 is TGCGCCAGCAGTCCCTCAGGCGGGGCCGGGGACTATAGCAATCAGCCCCAGCATTTT. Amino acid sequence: CASSPSGGAGDYSNQPQHF.

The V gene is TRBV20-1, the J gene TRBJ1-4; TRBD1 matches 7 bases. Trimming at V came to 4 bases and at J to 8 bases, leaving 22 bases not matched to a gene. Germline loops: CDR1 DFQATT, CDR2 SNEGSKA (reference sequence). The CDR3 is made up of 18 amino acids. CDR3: CSAKMWVGSQGIREKLFF. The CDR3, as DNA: TGCAGTGCTAAGATGTGGGTGGGTTCACAGGGGATTCGGGAAAAACTGTTTTTT.

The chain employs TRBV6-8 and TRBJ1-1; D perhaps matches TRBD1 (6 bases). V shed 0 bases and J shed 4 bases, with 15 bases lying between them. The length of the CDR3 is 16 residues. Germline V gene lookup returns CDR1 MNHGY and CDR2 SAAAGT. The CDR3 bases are TGTGCCAGCAGTTACTCGATTGGGGAGGGGGGCACTGAAGCTTTCTTT. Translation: CASSYSIGEGGTEAFF.

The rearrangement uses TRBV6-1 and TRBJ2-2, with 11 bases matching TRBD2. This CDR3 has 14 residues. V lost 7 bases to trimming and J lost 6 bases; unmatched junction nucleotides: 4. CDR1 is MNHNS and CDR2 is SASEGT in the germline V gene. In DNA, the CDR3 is TGTGCCAGCACATTAGCGGGGGGGTCCGGGGAGCTGTTTTTT. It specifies CASTLAGGSGELFF.

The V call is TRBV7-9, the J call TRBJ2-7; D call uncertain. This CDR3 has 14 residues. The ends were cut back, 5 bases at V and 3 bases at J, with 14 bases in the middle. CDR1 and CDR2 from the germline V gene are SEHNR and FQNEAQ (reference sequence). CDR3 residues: CASSPERGDYEQYV. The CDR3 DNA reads TGTGCCAGCAGCCCCGAGAGAGGTGACTACGAGCAGTACGTC.

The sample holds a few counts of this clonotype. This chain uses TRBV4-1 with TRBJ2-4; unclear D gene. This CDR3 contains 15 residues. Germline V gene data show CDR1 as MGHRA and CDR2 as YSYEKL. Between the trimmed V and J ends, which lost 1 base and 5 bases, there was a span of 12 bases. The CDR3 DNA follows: TGCGCCAGCAGCCAAGGACCCGGGCTCGAAAACATTCAGTACTTC. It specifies CASSQGPGLENIQYF.

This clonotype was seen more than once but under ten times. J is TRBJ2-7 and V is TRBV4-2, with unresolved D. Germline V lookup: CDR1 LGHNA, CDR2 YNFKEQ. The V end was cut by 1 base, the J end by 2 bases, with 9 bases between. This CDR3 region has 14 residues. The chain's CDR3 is CASSQAGSTYEQYF. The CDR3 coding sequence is TGTGCCAGCAGCCAAGCGGGCAGTACCTACGAGCAGTACTTC.

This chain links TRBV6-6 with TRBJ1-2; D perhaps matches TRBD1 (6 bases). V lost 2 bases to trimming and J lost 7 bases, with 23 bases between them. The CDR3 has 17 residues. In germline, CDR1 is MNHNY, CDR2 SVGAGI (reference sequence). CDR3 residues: CASSYVALQDSSSGYTF. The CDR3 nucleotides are TGTGCCAGCAGTTACGTGGCCCTGCAGGACAGCAGTAGTGGCTACACCTTC.

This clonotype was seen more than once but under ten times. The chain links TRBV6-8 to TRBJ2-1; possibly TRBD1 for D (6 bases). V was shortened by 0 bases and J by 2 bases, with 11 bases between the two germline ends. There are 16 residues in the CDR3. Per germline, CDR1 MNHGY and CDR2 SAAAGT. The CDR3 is CASSYSDRPTYNEQFF. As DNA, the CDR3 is TGTGCCAGCAGTTACTCGGACAGACCCACCTACAATGAGCAGTTCTTC.

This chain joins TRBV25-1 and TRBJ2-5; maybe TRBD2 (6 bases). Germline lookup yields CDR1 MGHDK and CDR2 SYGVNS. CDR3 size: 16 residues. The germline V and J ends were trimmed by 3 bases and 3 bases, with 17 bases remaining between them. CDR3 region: CASSDPIIWGEETQYF. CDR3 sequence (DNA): TGTGCCAGCAGTGACCCCATCATCTGGGGGGAAGAGACCCAGTACTTC.

As DNA, the CDR3 is TGTGCCAGCAGTTCTGAAAAAGGGGGCCAGAACACTGAAGCTTTCTTT. Residues: CASSSEKGGQNTEAFF. This sequence joins TRBV12-3 or TRBV12-4 and TRBJ1-1; 7 nucleotides line up with TRBD1. The CDR3 covers 16 residues. With 4 bases clipped from V and 1 base from J, the junction kept 9 bases outside the gene matches.

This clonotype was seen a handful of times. CDR3 region: CASSKGSSYEQYV. For the CDR3, the DNA is TGTGCCAGCAGTAAGGGGAGCTCCTACGAGCAGTACGTC. The V gene is TRBV28, the J gene TRBJ2-7, with D possibly called TRBD1 or TRBD2 (5 bases each). V lost 5 bases, J lost 0 bases, and 8 bases lay in between. The length of the CDR3 is 13 residues. The germline V gene encodes CDR1 MDHEN and CDR2 SYDVKM.

CDR3 sequence: CAISTTTRTGGSSSYEQYF. The CDR3 DNA reads as TGTGCCATCAGTACTACAACTAGGACAGGGGGATCAAGCTCCTACGAGCAGTACTTC. J is TRBJ2-7 and V is TRBV10-3, with 10 bases that match TRBD1. J gave up 0 bases and V 5 bases, and 16 bases lay outside the gene matches. In germline, CDR1 is ENHRY, CDR2 SYGVKD. This CDR3 has 19 residues.

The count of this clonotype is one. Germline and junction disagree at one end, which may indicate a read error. The CDR3: CASSYRDKNFGYTF. CDR3 nucleotides: TGTGCCAGCAGCTACAGGGACAAGAACTTTGGCTACACCTTC. The chain combines TRBV6-6 with TRBJ1-2; the D gene is possibly TRBD1 (6 bases). The CDR3 has 14 residues. Germline assignment: CDR1 MNHNY and CDR2 SVGAGI (reference sequence).